This TCR beta chain was recovered during a study of CD8 T cells in ankylosing spondylitis. This clonotype was detected ten times or more. Its specificity is unknown. Study outcomes and limitations: Significantly higher representation of disease-linked clones was reported for matched ankylosing spondylitis synovial fluid. Within ankylosing spondylitis blood, a TCR beta motif made up of seven to nine highly homologous variants appeared to be characteristic. Those disease-linked clones were CD8+; they were also relatively rare in peripheral blood. A number of the motif variants had already been described in reactive arthritis synovial fluid and blood.

Generation of TCR beta libraries employed quantitative 5'-RACE incorporating molecular barcodes. In TCRdb, the 5' RACE reads were re-called with MiXCR into one record per CDR3 protein. The sample carries around 770,000 distinct CDR3 sequences, over 9.5% recorded once. This CDR3 has 15 amino acids. J gave up 1 base and V 2 bases, and 4 bases lay outside the gene matches. The germline V gene encodes CDR1 SGHRS and CDR2 YFSETQ. The chain joins TRBV5-1 to TRBJ2-3, with 7 bases matching TRBD2. The sequence was obtained from a male donor with ankylosing spondylitis. Sequencing was carried out using blood, either unsorted or a sorted T cell fraction (not recorded which). CDR3 nucleotide sequence: TGCGCCAGCAGCTTCCTTGCGGGGGGCACAGATACGCAGTATTTT. This encodes CASSFLAGGTDTQYF.